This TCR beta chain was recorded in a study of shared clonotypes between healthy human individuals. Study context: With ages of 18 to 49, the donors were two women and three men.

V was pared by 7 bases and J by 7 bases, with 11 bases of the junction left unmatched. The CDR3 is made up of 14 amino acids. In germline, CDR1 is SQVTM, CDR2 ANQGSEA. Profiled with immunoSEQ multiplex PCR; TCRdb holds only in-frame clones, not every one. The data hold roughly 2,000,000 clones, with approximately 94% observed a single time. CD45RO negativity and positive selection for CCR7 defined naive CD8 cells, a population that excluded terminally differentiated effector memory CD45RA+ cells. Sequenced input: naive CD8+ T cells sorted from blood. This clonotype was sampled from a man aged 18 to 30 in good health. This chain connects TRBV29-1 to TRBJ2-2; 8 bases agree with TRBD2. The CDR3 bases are TGCAGCGGTCGAAGCGGGAGCGTTTACGGGGAGCTGTTTTTT. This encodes CSGRSGSVYGELFF.